The 19 T cell receptor beta chains below were found in one sample sequenced in a study of molecular identifiers for immune sequencing clone quantification. Each CDR3 protein gets one entry after TCRdb re-called the PCR reads with MiXCR. The sample comprises around 300,000 distinct CDR3 sequences, under 25% of which are singletons, and about 0.7% rests with the top ten. Material for sequencing was naive CD8+ T cells from blood, with Jurkat cell RNA spiked in. Subset defined: FACS-sorted CD8+CD4-CCR7+CD45RA+ naive T cells. The origin of the receptors is a human donor in good health. Some libraries in this study had Jurkat cell RNA spiked in.

The DNA for the CDR3 is TGTGCCAGCAGTCTACGGACAGGGAGCGCTCAGCCCCAGCATTTT. It codes for CASSLRTGSAQPQHF. The chain joins TRBV6-2 or TRBV6-3 to TRBJ1-5; 8 positions match TRBD1. Germline assignment: CDR1 MNHEY and CDR2 SVGEGT. Trimming cost V 5 bases and J 6 bases; bases outside gene matches: 9. The CDR3 runs 15 residues.

This clonotype showed up many times. Here the CDR3 DNA reads TGTGCCAGCAGACAAAACACAGATACGCAGTATTTT. Its protein is CASRQNTDTQYF. V usage is TRBV7-9 and J usage is TRBJ2-3; no reliable D call. V lost 6 bases and J lost 2, with 6 bases in between. The CDR3 covers 12 residues. From germline, CDR1 is SEHNR and CDR2 FQNEAQ (reference sequence).

This clonotype has a count of ten or more. The chain carries TRBV2 and TRBJ2-3, with 10 positions matching TRBD1. The germline gives CDR1 SNHLY, CDR2 FYNNEI. The ends lost 6 bases at V and 2 bases at J; junction bases unmatched: 8. CDR3 size: 16 residues. CDR3 DNA: TGTGCCAGCAGCCACATGGGACAGGGGTACACAGATACGCAGTATTTT. It yields the protein CASSHMGQGYTDTQYF.

The chain uses TRBV5-5 and TRBJ1-4, with D maybe TRBD1 (5 bases). The CDR3 contains 18 residues. Germline values: CDR1 SGHKS, CDR2 YYEKEE (reference sequence). V lost 0 bases to trimming and J lost 0 bases, with 15 bases between them. DNA of the CDR3: TGTGCCAGCAGCTTGGATGGCCTAGGGACCGCAACTAATGAAAAACTGTTTTTT. Translation gives CASSLDGLGTATNEKLFF.

This clonotype was seen many times. V usage is TRBV7-2 and J usage is TRBJ2-1; TRBD2 agrees at 8 bases. The CDR3 contains 15 residues. With 4 bases clipped from V and 5 bases from J, the junction kept 7 bases outside the gene matches. Germline V gene data show CDR1 as SGHTA and CDR2 as FQGNSA. The CDR3 is CASSSPRGGDNEQFF. CDR3 DNA sequence: TGTGCCAGCAGCTCCCCCCGGGGGGGGGACAATGAGCAGTTCTTC.

V and J are TRBV19 and TRBJ2-5; D perhaps matches TRBD1 (6 bases). CDR1 LNHDA and CDR2 SQIVND come from the germline V gene (reference sequence). CDR3 length equals 13 residues. Trimming shortened V by 9 bases and J by 6 bases, and 17 bases separated the two germline ends. The CDR3: CAREQGRFKTQYF. The CDR3, as DNA: TGTGCCAGGGAACAGGGACGGTTTAAGACCCAGTACTTC. The full variable domain, rest sourced from reference TRBV19 and TRBJ2-5, is DGGITQSPKYLFRKEGQNVTLSCEQNLNHDAMYWYRQDPGQGLRLIYYSQIVNDFQKGDIAEGYSVSREKKESFPLTVTSAQKNPTAFYLCAREQGRFKTQYFGPGTRLLVL.

Remarks on this clonotype: A read error may be the cause here, since a much bigger clone is one base away. V and J are TRBV5-1 and TRBJ2-1, with D perhaps TRBD1 or TRBD2 (5 bases each). Per germline, CDR1 SGHRS and CDR2 YFSETQ. V lost 4 bases and J 10 bases, leaving 15 bases between the germline ends. The CDR3 covers 13 residues. The CDR3 sequence: CASSPAPGPEQFF. CDR3 DNA sequence: TGCGCCAGCAGCCCGGCCCCGGGACCAGAGCAGTTCTTC.

Points on this clonotype: A clone one base away is much larger, so this may be a read error. V and J are TRBV7-2 and TRBJ2-1; 9 nucleotides match TRBD1. The length of the CDR3 is 13 residues. Germline V gene lookup returns CDR1 SGHTA and CDR2 FQGNSA. The CDR3 DNA follows: TGTGCCAGCACCACGGACAGGGGCTTTGAGCAGCTCTTC. It is translated as CASTTDRGFEQLF.

This clonotype was picked up many times. The CDR3 here is CASSQEKTGRFTEAFF. For the CDR3, the DNA is TGCGCCAGCAGCCAAGAAAAGACAGGGCGGTTCACTGAAGCTTTCTTT. The J gene is TRBJ1-1, the V gene TRBV4-1, with TRBD1 identical over 7 bases. Germline V lookup: CDR1 MGHRA, CDR2 YSYEKL. J lost 4 bases, V lost 0 bases, and 8 bases had no gene match. There are 16 residues in the CDR3.

This clonotype turned up a few times. The chain's CDR3 is CASSQALSMNTEAFF. The DNA of the CDR3 is TGCGCCAGCAGCCAAGCCCTCAGCATGAACACTGAAGCTTTCTTT. This sequence joins TRBV4-1 and TRBJ1-1; no firm D call. Germline CDR1 reads MGHRA; CDR2 reads YSYEKL. This CDR3 contains 15 residues. Trimming removed 1 base at V and 0 bases at J, with 9 bases between.

This clonotype occurred many times. The CDR3 nucleotides are TGTGCCAGCAGCTTAGTCGGTGAAGCTTTCTTT. Residues: CASSLVGEAFF. The chain joins TRBV7-9 to TRBJ1-1; D not resolved. Trimming took 1 base from V and 7 from J, leaving 4 bases between them. This CDR3 spans 11 amino acids. CDR1 SEHNR and CDR2 FQNEAQ come from the germline V gene (reference sequence).

This clonotype was seen just once. The chain couples TRBV7-9 to TRBJ2-1; 9 bases map to TRBD1. V was clipped by 9 bases and J by 9 bases; unmatched bases: 18. The CDR3 covers 16 residues. Germline lookup yields CDR1 SEHNR and CDR2 FQNEAQ (reference sequence). The CDR3 region has the DNA TGTGCCAGTAGCCCCGCCGGGACAGGGCAGCACAGTGAGCAGTTCTTC. This codes for CASSPAGTGQHSEQFF.

This clonotype was counted many times. V usage is TRBV29-1 and J usage is TRBJ2-1, with 8 nucleotides matching TRBD2. This CDR3 has 12 residues. Trimming removed 6 bases from V and 9 bases from J; junction bases left unmatched: 7. In germline, CDR1 is SQVTM, CDR2 ANQGSEA. For the CDR3, the DNA is TGCAGCGTGAGCGGGAGACAAGGTGAGCAGTTCTTC. This gives the protein CSVSGRQGEQFF.

Ten or more counts support this clonotype. The V gene is TRBV12-3 or TRBV12-4, the J gene TRBJ2-3; no firm D call. The CDR3 loop spans 15 amino acids. Trimming took off 7 bases at V and 0 bases at J, with 14 bases between the two ends. CDR3 protein: CASNFGPASTDTQYF. DNA for the CDR3: TGTGCCAGCAACTTTGGGCCAGCTAGCACAGATACGCAGTATTTT.

This clonotype was observed a few times. This chain connects TRBV27 to TRBJ2-5, with D tentatively TRBD1 or TRBD2 (5 bases each). Deletions cut 6 bases from V and 1 base from J, with 21 bases between. Germline V gives CDR1 MNHEY, CDR2 SMNVEV (reference sequence). The CDR3 runs 17 residues. The CDR3 nucleotides read TGTGCCAGCAGCCCCGGGGTCGGGGCTAGCAGCCAAGAGACCCAGTACTTC. Protein: CASSPGVGASSQETQYF.

Comment on this clonotype: This clone may be a read error of a much larger clone one base away. This rearrangement joins TRBV24-1 to TRBJ2-1; D gene ambiguous. This CDR3 is 12 amino acids long. Germline V CDR1 and CDR2: KGHDR, SFDVKD. CDR3 loop: CTTSLTENEQFF. CDR3 DNA: TGTACCACCAGTCTCACAGAAAATGAGCAGTTCTTC.

There are many counts of this clonotype. V usage is TRBV6-5 and J usage is TRBJ2-1; the match to TRBD2 covers 12 bases. Germline V gene lookup returns CDR1 MNHEY and CDR2 SVGAGI. CDR3 length: 15 amino acids. The V segment lost 2 bases and the J segment 9 bases; nucleotides outside the gene matches: 5. CDR3 in amino acids: CASSYVSSGGVEQFF. The DNA of the CDR3 is TGTGCCAGCAGTTACGTTTCTAGCGGGGGGGTTGAGCAGTTCTTC.

Details on this clonotype: A much larger clone differs from this one at a single base, so this may be a read error. J is TRBJ2-3 and V is TRBV7-9, with 8 bases matching TRBD2. The CDR3 runs to 17 residues. The J segment lost 3 bases and the V segment lost 5 bases, leaving 13 bases of the junction unmatched. Germline V gives CDR1 SEHNR, CDR2 FQNEAQ (reference sequence). CDR3 sequence (DNA): TGTGCCAGCAGCGGCCCTCCCCGGGGGGGCTATACAGATACGCAGTATTTT. It encodes CASSGPPRGGYTDTQYF.

V usage is TRBV5-4 and J usage is TRBJ1-1, with 7 bases identical to TRBD1. The germline CDR1 and CDR2 sequences are SGHNT and YYREEE (reference sequence). The V segment lost 2 bases and the J segment 4 bases; nucleotides outside the gene matches: 2. The CDR3 is 13 residues long. The CDR3 DNA reads as TGTGCCAGCAGCTTTGCAGGGGGCACTGAAGCTTTCTTT. The encoded protein is CASSFAGGTEAFF.